This entry lists 14 T cell receptor beta chains sequenced from one sample in a study (dated by TCRdb to 2016 to 2017). Library preparation was by RT-PCR. The sequencer listed for this sample is Illumina MiSeq. Using fastp trimming at Q25 and MiXCR clonotype assembly, TCRdb reanalyzed the public sequencing data and kept in-frame beta chains. Every distinct CDR3 protein forms one entry, paired with its most common genes and DNA. The sample has about 680,000 distinct CDR3 sequences on record, approximately 15% of them singletons. The ten largest clones take up roughly 3.6% of the sample. Sequencing input: memory CD4+ T cells from blood. These receptors were taken from a female donor in good health, serving as a healthy control.

This clonotype was observed a handful of times. The rearrangement uses TRBV20-1 and TRBJ2-3; D not resolved. Germline-derived CDR1 and CDR2 are DFQATT and SNEGSKA (reference sequence). This CDR3 is built from 15 residues. The V end was cut by 0 bases, the J end by 3 bases, with 13 bases between. The CDR3 loop is CSARDGLKKTDTQYF. CDR3 nucleotides: TGCAGTGCTAGAGATGGGTTGAAAAAGACAGATACGCAGTATTTT.

This clonotype showed up just a few times. The rearrangement uses TRBV27 and TRBJ1-6; tentative D call: TRBD1 (5 bases). The CDR3 consists of 14 residues. V was cut by 4 bases and J by 10 bases, with 14 bases left in between. Germline CDR1 is MNHEY and CDR2 is SMNVEV (reference sequence). This CDR3 is CASSWEGMGSPLHF. CDR3 sequence (DNA): TGTGCCAGCAGTTGGGAGGGGATGGGGTCACCCCTCCACTTT.

The chain recombines TRBV24-1 with TRBJ2-3; D not certain. This CDR3 is 15 amino acids long. CDR1 and CDR2 (germline): KGHDR, SFDVKD. V gave up 10 bases and J gave up 0 bases, with 16 bases separating them. The CDR3 reads CATSRKTGSTDTQYF. The CDR3 DNA reads as TGTGCCACTTCTAGAAAGACTGGTAGCACAGATACGCAGTATTTT.

This clonotype was detected only a few times. V and J are TRBV7-2 and TRBJ1-5; D remains ambiguous. CDR3 length: 13 residues. V was cut by 5 bases and J by 4 bases, with 9 bases left in between. Looked up from germline, CDR1 is SGHTA and CDR2 is FQGNSA. The CDR3 DNA sequence: TGTGCCAGCAGCCTACAGAAAAATCAGCCCCAGCATTTT. Encoded protein: CASSLQKNQPQHF.

This clonotype was detected a few times. The V call is TRBV27, the J call TRBJ1-2; D ambiguous. CDR1 is MNHEY, CDR2 SMNVEV, per germline (reference sequence). The CDR3 length is 16 residues. V gave up 4 bases and J gave up 5 bases, with 20 bases separating them. CDR3 loop: CASSYLGGLNRYGYTF. CDR3 coding DNA: TGTGCCAGCAGTTATCTCGGCGGGTTGAATCGTTATGGCTACACCTTC.

This clonotype has more than one count but fewer than ten. The rearrangement uses TRBV6-6 and TRBJ2-1; a possible D gene is TRBD1 (5 bases). The CDR3 sequence is 13 residues long. Germline CDR1 reads MNHNY; CDR2 reads SVGAGI (reference sequence). V dropped 4 bases and J dropped 7 bases, with 11 bases sitting between them. The CDR3: CASSWLAGNEQFF. The CDR3 DNA follows: TGTGCCAGCAGTTGGTTAGCAGGGAATGAGCAGTTCTTC.

This clonotype has ten or more counts. The chain links TRBV5-1 to TRBJ1-2; TRBD1 might be the D (6 bases). Germline V lookup: CDR1 SGHRS, CDR2 YFSETQ. Trimming left V 3 bases short and J 8 bases short, with 11 bases between. This CDR3 spans 12 amino acids. As DNA, the CDR3 is TGCGCCAGCAGCTATCAGGGGTCAGGCTACACCTTC. Its protein is CASSYQGSGYTF. Drawing the rest from reference TRBV5-1 and TRBJ1-2, the complete variable domain is KAGVTQTPRYLIKTRGQQVTLSCSPISGHRSVSWYQQTPGQGLQFLFEYFSETQRNKGNFPGRFSGRQFSNSRSEMNVSTLELGDSALYLCASSYQGSGYTFGSGTRLTVV.

A note on this clonotype: Possible read error: a much larger clone is one base away. The chain is built from TRBV6-1 and TRBJ1-4, with unresolved D. The CDR3 runs 15 residues. Trimming cost V 4 bases and J 7 bases, with 16 bases left between them. Germline CDR1 and CDR2: MNHNS and SASEGT. The CDR3 coding sequence is TGTGCCAGCAGTGTTCAGGCTGGACCTAGTGAAAAACTGTTTTTT. This sequence encodes CASSVQAGPSEKLFF.

This clonotype was observed a few times. This chain links TRBV12-3 or TRBV12-4 with TRBJ1-2; no reliable D call. V was clipped by 4 bases and J by 3 bases, with 6 bases between them. The CDR3 has 12 amino acids. The CDR3 DNA follows: TGTGCCAGCAGTTCGACGGACTATGGCTACACCTTC. This codes for CASSSTDYGYTF.

This clonotype was observed many times. V usage is TRBV12-3 or TRBV12-4 and J usage is TRBJ1-1, with 7 bases that match TRBD1. Trimming at V came to 7 bases and at J to 0 bases, leaving 26 bases not matched to a gene. This CDR3 is 21 amino acids long. The CDR3 nucleotides are TGTGCCAGCACGTTTCGACAAACCCTCGGACAGGTATTTTCATTGAACACTGAAGCTTTCTTT. This encodes CASTFRQTLGQVFSLNTEAFF.

This clonotype has more than one count but fewer than ten. The gene calls are TRBV28 and TRBJ1-3; D is unclear. Germline CDR1 and CDR2: MDHEN and SYDVKM. V dropped 5 bases and J dropped 2 bases, with 13 bases sitting between them. This CDR3 spans 15 amino acids. The CDR3 region is CASSLTLVPGNTIYF. DNA of the CDR3: TGTGCCAGCAGTCTTACTCTGGTACCTGGAAACACCATATATTTT.

This sequence joins TRBV7-8 and TRBJ2-6; no definite D call. This CDR3 comprises 18 residues. The V end was cut by 4 bases, the J end by 2 bases, with 18 bases between. Germline V gene sequence: CDR1 SGHVS, CDR2 FQNEAQ. CDR3 in DNA: TGTGCCAGCAGCTCTCAAACCCACAGCAGCCCTGGGGCCAACGTCCTGACTTTC. Amino acid sequence: CASSSQTHSSPGANVLTF.

In this sample, this clonotype turned up many times. The gene calls are TRBV29-1 and TRBJ2-7; perhaps TRBD2 as D (6 bases). Trimming pared 7 bases from V and 3 bases from J, leaving 10 bases between. In germline, CDR1 is SQVTM, CDR2 ANQGSEA. The CDR3 has 11 residues. This chain's CDR3 is CSGGTDYEQYF. The CDR3 region has the DNA TGCAGCGGAGGGACTGACTACGAGCAGTACTTC.

This chain links TRBV12-3 or TRBV12-4 with TRBJ2-2, with D possibly being TRBD1 (6 bases). V lost 5 bases to trimming and J lost 1 base, with 11 bases between them. The CDR3 contains 15 residues. The CDR3 coding sequence is TGTGCCAGCAGTCGAGGACAGTTGAACACCGGGGAGCTGTTTTTT. It translates to CASSRGQLNTGELFF.